The next 2 T cell receptor beta chains were all read from a single sample in a study of cytomegalovirus exposure and HLA in healthy donors. Clones were sequenced by immunoSEQ multiplex PCR, and TCRdb holds only the in-frame ones, with some missing. The sample contains 100,000 to 150,000 clones, about 88% of which appear only once. The sample consisted of PBMCs. The receptors stem from a woman aged 18-30 years in good health and CMV-seronegative.

The V gene is TRBV4-3, the J gene TRBJ2-5; TRBD1 aligns across 8 bases. Germline loops: CDR1 LGHNA, CDR2 YSLEER. Losses at the gene ends were 6 bases for V and 5 bases for J; bases not matched to a gene: 11. This CDR3 is built from 15 residues. CDR3 protein: CASSRLLDRAETQYF. As DNA, the CDR3 is TGCGCCAGCAGTCGACTTTTGGACAGGGCTGAGACCCAGTACTTC.

V and J are TRBV6-6 and TRBJ2-7; no reliable D call. Trimming left V 0 bases short and J 3 bases short, with 12 bases between. CDR1 and CDR2 from the germline V gene are MNHNY and SVGAGI (reference sequence). The CDR3 extends over 15 amino acids. The CDR3 loop reads CASSYSTSGVYEQYF. In DNA form, the CDR3 reads TGTGCCAGCAGTTACTCGACTTCCGGTGTCTACGAGCAGTACTTC.